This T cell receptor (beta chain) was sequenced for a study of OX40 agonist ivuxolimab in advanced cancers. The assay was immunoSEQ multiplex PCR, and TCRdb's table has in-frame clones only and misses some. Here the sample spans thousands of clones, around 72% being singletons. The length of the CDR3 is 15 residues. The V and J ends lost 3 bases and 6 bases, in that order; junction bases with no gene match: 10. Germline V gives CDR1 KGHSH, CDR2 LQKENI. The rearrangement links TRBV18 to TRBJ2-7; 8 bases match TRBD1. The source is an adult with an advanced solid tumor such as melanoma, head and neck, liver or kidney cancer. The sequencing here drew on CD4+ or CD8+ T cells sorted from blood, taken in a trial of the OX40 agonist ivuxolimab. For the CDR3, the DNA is TGTGCCAGCTCACCCTATGGACAGGGTTTGGTCGAGCAGTACTTC. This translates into CASSPYGQGLVEQYF.